Presented here are 9 T cell receptor beta chains from one specimen sequenced in a study of vaccination and CD4 T cells after COVID-19 (dated by TCRdb to between 2021 and 2023). The treatment or condition label here, explained by the study, means: roughly ten-day PBMC culture with coronavirus spike peptide pools or control peptides (ViraFEST assay). Receptor libraries were prepared by PCR. Instrument used: Illumina iSeq 100. DNA from cultured CD4+ T cells underwent TCR sequencing with the Oncomine TCR Beta short-read assay at the Johns Hopkins FTIC core. TCRdb reanalyzed the raw reads on its own, using fastp at Q25 for trimming and MiXCR for clone calling, and kept in-frame beta chains. A single entry per CDR3 protein holds the most common genes and DNA from its merged rows. This sample gives around 26,000 distinct CDR3 sequences in total; about 64% of them show up just once. Of the sample, about 5% is held by the ten largest clones.

These receptors have no identified antigens. The sequencing input was CD4+ T cells from blood, cultured in vitro. These receptors were obtained from a human donor who had recovered from COVID-19.

V gene TRBV20-1 combines with J gene TRBJ1-5; D unclear. Germline V CDR1 and CDR2: DFQATT, SNEGSKA (reference sequence). CDR3 length: 15 amino acids. V lost 2 bases to trimming and J lost 0 bases, with 11 bases between them. Written as DNA, the CDR3 is TGCAGTGCTAGACGGCAGATTTATAGCAATCAGCCCCAGCATTTT. Translation: CSARRQIYSNQPQHF.

The J gene is TRBJ1-5, the V gene TRBV20-1, with a tentative D call TRBD1 (5 bases). V was trimmed by 1 base and J by 1 base, leaving 11 bases between them. The CDR3 is 15 residues long. From germline, CDR1 is DFQATT and CDR2 SNEGSKA (reference sequence). The CDR3 region is CSARVPGLSNQPQHF. The CDR3, as DNA: TGCAGTGCTAGAGTGCCGGGACTGAGCAATCAGCCCCAGCATTTT.

CDR3 loop: CSARDVATFTGELFF. The CDR3 coding sequence is TGCAGTGCTAGAGACGTGGCCACCTTCACCGGGGAGCTGTTTTTT. The rearrangement links TRBV20-1 to TRBJ2-2; the D is unclear. Trimming pared 0 bases from V and 4 bases from J, leaving 12 bases between. This CDR3 is 15 amino acids long. Germline V gene data show CDR1 as DFQATT and CDR2 as SNEGSKA (reference sequence).

This chain uses TRBV20-1 with TRBJ1-2; D call uncertain. The CDR3 loop spans 10 amino acids. The ends were cut back, 6 bases at V and 8 bases at J, with 10 bases in the middle. The germline V gene encodes CDR1 DFQATT and CDR2 SNEGSKA (reference sequence). For the CDR3, the DNA is TGCAGTGCCCCCACCAGAGGCTACACCTTC. This translates into CSAPTRGYTF.

The chain recombines TRBV20-1 with TRBJ1-3, with 9 bases identical to TRBD1. The CDR3 is made up of 16 amino acids. V was clipped by 4 bases and J by 0 bases; unmatched bases: 7. Germline lookup yields CDR1 DFQATT and CDR2 SNEGSKA (reference sequence). The CDR3 DNA follows: TGCAGTGCTACGACCCGACAGGGGGTCTCTGGAAACACCATATATTTT. This gives the protein CSATTRQGVSGNTIYF.

J is TRBJ2-2 and V is TRBV11-2, with D perhaps matching TRBD1 or TRBD2 (5 bases each). The CDR3 length is 17 residues. Germline CDR1 is SGHAT and CDR2 is FQNNGV. The germline V and J ends were trimmed by 5 bases and 6 bases, with 22 bases remaining between them. The CDR3 DNA is TGTGCCAGCAGCACAAAACCGGGACCACTCCTCCCCGGGGAGCTGTTTTTT. It translates to CASSTKPGPLLPGELFF.

Worth noting for this clonotype: A much larger clone is a single base away; this may be a read error. The CDR3 loop reads CAISEPVQGDGYTF. In nucleotides, the CDR3 is TGTGCCATCAGTGAGCCTGTACAGGGGGACGGCTACACCTTC. The V and J genes are TRBV10-3 and TRBJ1-2, with 8 bases lining up with TRBD1. Per germline, CDR1 ENHRY and CDR2 SYGVKD. Trimming cost V 2 bases and J 8 bases; bases outside gene matches: 7. There are 14 residues in the CDR3.

In its sample, this clonotype was seen once. The chain uses TRBV25-1 and TRBJ2-2, with 7 bases matching TRBD2. V was clipped by 1 base and J by 3 bases; unmatched bases: 5. Germline CDR1 and CDR2: MGHDK and SYGVNS. The CDR3 has 16 residues. The CDR3 region is CASSESPGGYTGELFF. The DNA of the CDR3 is TGTGCCAGCAGTGAATCCCCGGGAGGCTACACCGGGGAGCTGTTTTTT.

The chain uses TRBV6-1 and TRBJ2-7, with 15 bases aligning to TRBD2. CDR1 is MNHNS and CDR2 is SASEGT in the germline V gene. The junction had 14 bases not matched to a gene; V was cut back by 8 bases and J by 6 bases. This CDR3 has 17 amino acids. CDR3 DNA sequence: TGTGCCAGCTATTCACCGGGACTAGCGGGAGGCCGCGGCGAGCAGTACTTC. Translated, it gives CASYSPGLAGGRGEQYF.